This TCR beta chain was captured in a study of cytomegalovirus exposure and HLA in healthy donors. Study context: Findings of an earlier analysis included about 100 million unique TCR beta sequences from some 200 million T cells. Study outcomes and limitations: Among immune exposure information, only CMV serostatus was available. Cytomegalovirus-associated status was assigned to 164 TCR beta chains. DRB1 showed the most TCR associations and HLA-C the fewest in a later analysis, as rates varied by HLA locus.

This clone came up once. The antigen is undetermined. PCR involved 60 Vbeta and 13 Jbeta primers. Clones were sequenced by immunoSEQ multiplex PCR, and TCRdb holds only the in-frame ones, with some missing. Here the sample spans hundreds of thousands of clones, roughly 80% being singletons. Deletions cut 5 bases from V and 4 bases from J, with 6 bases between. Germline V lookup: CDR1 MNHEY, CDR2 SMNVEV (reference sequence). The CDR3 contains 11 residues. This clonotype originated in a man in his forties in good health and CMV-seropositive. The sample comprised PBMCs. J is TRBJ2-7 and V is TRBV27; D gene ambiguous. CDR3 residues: CASSLAYEQYF. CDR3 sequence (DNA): TGTGCCAGCAGTCTGGCTTACGAGCAGTACTTC.